This entry lists 14 T cell receptor beta chains sequenced from one sample in a study of vaccination and CD4 T cells after COVID-19. No antigen is known for these receptors. CD4+ T cells that had been cultured provided DNA sequenced with the Oncomine TCR Beta short-read assay. TCRdb redid the calling of the PCR reads with MiXCR, one entry per CDR3 protein. The table includes roughly 26,000 distinct CDR3 sequences, 35% to 40% detected once. Time point: late sampling 161 to 241 days after vaccination in a few convalescent patients. Treatment indicated: approximately nine-day PBMC culture with coronavirus spike peptide pools or control peptides (ViraFEST assay). The source material was CD4+ T cells from blood, cultured in vitro, sampled about 7 months after SARS-CoV-2 vaccination. The source of these receptors is a human donor who had recovered from COVID-19.

This chain links TRBV11-3 with TRBJ1-1; D gene ambiguous. The CDR3 is 13 residues long. The ends were cut back, 4 bases at V and 3 bases at J, with 9 bases in the middle. The V gene's germline CDR1 is SGHNT and CDR2 YENEEA. This chain's CDR3 is CASSYTRDTEAFF. As DNA, the CDR3 is TGTGCCAGCAGCTATACAAGGGACACTGAAGCTTTCTTT.

This chain uses TRBV19 with TRBJ2-7; D is perhaps TRBD2 (6 bases). Germline assignment: CDR1 LNHDA and CDR2 SQIVND (reference sequence). V was shortened by 7 bases and J by 0 bases, with 19 bases between the two germline ends. There are 16 residues in the CDR3. CDR3 amino acids: CASTPGTAKGSYEQYF. The DNA of the CDR3 is TGTGCCAGTACCCCGGGGACTGCTAAAGGCTCCTACGAGCAGTACTTC.

This chain joins TRBV20-1 and TRBJ1-1; D is unclear. The germline gives CDR1 DFQATT, CDR2 SNEGSKA (reference sequence). Trimming removed 0 bases at V and 0 bases at J, with 8 bases between. This CDR3 region has 14 residues. The CDR3 DNA reads as TGCAGTGCTAGAGATAGGGTAGTGAACACTGAAGCTTTCTTT. As protein: CSARDRVVNTEAFF.

J is TRBJ2-7 and V is TRBV27; tentatively, D is TRBD1 (5 bases). Germline CDR1 and CDR2: MNHEY and SMNVEV (reference sequence). V gave up 4 bases and J gave up 6 bases, with 16 bases separating them. The CDR3 spans 14 residues. The CDR3 DNA is TGTGCCAGCAGTTCCGGGTCAGGGTGGGGCGAGCAGTACTTC. It yields the protein CASSSGSGWGEQYF.

The gene calls are TRBV5-4 and TRBJ2-5; the match to TRBD2 covers 10 bases. The CDR3 is 17 amino acids. The trim removed 0 bases at V and 4 bases at J, leaving 9 bases unmatched. Germline V gene data show CDR1 as SGHNT and CDR2 as YYREEE (reference sequence). As DNA, the CDR3 is TGTGCCAGCAGCTTGGGTCTAGCGGGAGTAGCTAGAGAGACCCAGTACTTC. It is translated as CASSLGLAGVARETQYF.

The chain uses TRBV27 and TRBJ2-7; possibly TRBD2 for D (6 bases). V lost 6 bases and J lost 0, with 15 bases in between. In germline, CDR1 is MNHEY, CDR2 SMNVEV (reference sequence). The CDR3 runs to 15 residues. DNA of the CDR3: TGTGCCAGCAGATCAGTCGGCGGGGACTCCTACGAGCAGTACTTC. It codes for CASRSVGGDSYEQYF.

J is TRBJ1-3 and V is TRBV5-4; D possibly corresponds to TRBD1 (5 bases). CDR1 is SGHNT, CDR2 YYREEE, per germline (reference sequence). Trimming left V 0 bases short and J 2 bases short, with 9 bases between. The CDR3 spans 15 residues. CDR3 amino acids: CASSLVGAAGNTIYF. The CDR3 coding sequence is TGTGCCAGCAGCTTGGTTGGGGCGGCTGGAAACACCATATATTTT.

By share, this clonotype counts as medium-sized (0.01 to 0.1%). The chain uses TRBV28 and TRBJ2-5, with D possibly TRBD1 on 5 matching bases. Germline CDR1 and CDR2: MDHEN and SYDVKM. The CDR3 is 16 amino acids. Between the trimmed V and J ends, which lost 6 bases and 2 bases, there was a span of 19 bases. CDR3 protein: CASRGHSGLGQETQYF. In DNA, the CDR3 is TGTGCCAGCAGAGGCCATTCAGGGCTCGGGCAAGAGACCCAGTACTTC. The variable domain in full, with the rest retrieved from reference TRBV28 and TRBJ2-5, is DVKVTQSSRYLVKRTGEKVFLECVQDMDHENMFWYRQDPGLGLRLIYFSYDVKMKEKGDIPEGYSVSREKKERFSLILESASTNQTSMYLCASRGHSGLGQETQYFGPGTRLLVL.

V usage is TRBV5-1 and J usage is TRBJ1-2; D uncertain. Looked up from germline, CDR1 is SGHRS and CDR2 is YFSETQ. Trimming stripped 0 bases from V and 8 bases from J, with 8 bases between. CDR3 length: 12 amino acids. The DNA for the CDR3 is TGCGCCAGCAGCTTGGATGTCGGCGGCTACACCTTC. Translating it yields CASSLDVGGYTF.

The rearrangement joins TRBV28 to TRBJ1-2; no clear D. Germline V gene lookup returns CDR1 MDHEN and CDR2 SYDVKM. This CDR3 comprises 13 residues. V was pared by 3 bases and J by 6 bases, with 11 bases between. The CDR3 DNA follows: TGTGCCAGCAGTTTCCGGGCAGGCCATGGCTACACCTTC. As protein: CASSFRAGHGYTF.

The CDR3 loop is CASSFGAWGSGANVLTF. The CDR3 region has the DNA TGTGCCAGCAGTTTCGGGGCTTGGGGCTCTGGGGCCAACGTCCTGACTTTC. The V and J genes are TRBV28 and TRBJ2-6; D tentatively fits TRBD1 or TRBD2 (5 bases each). CDR1 and CDR2 (germline): MDHEN, SYDVKM. The length of the CDR3 is 17 residues. V lost 3 bases and J lost 0, with 12 bases in between.

This clonotype was seen a few times. The rearrangement links TRBV28 to TRBJ2-3; weak D call: TRBD1 (6 bases). V lost 6 bases, J lost 6 bases, and 13 bases lay in between. Germline loops: CDR1 MDHEN, CDR2 SYDVKM. The CDR3 totals 13 residues. CDR3 DNA sequence: TGTGCCAGCAGGCCCACAGGGCTTGATACGCAGTATTTT. It is translated as CASRPTGLDTQYF.

CDR3 amino acids: CASSLLGGGYEQYF. CDR3 nucleotide sequence: TGTGCCAGCAGCTTATTGGGGGGCGGGTACGAGCAGTACTTC. The chain carries TRBV7-2 and TRBJ2-7, with D perhaps given as TRBD1 or TRBD2 (6 bases each). CDR3 length: 14 amino acids. The germline V gene has CDR1 SGHTA and CDR2 FQGNSA. The ends were cut back, 2 bases at V and 4 bases at J, with 12 bases in the middle. The full variable domain, rest sourced from reference TRBV7-2 and TRBJ2-7, is GAGVSQSPSNKVTEKGKDVELRCDPISGHTALYWYRQSLGQGLEFLIYFQGNSAPDKSGLPSDRFSAERTGGSVSTLTIQRTQQEDSAVYLCASSLLGGGYEQYFGPGTRLTVT.

A single count supports this clonotype. CDR3 coding DNA: TGTGCCACCAGTGATTCTCAAACGAACACCGGGGAGCTGTTTTTT. This gives the protein CATSDSQTNTGELFF. This chain links TRBV24-1 with TRBJ2-2; D is ambiguous. Trimming cost V 2 bases and J 0 bases, with 6 bases left between them. This CDR3 is built from 15 residues. The germline gives CDR1 KGHDR, CDR2 SFDVKD.